This paragraph reports one T cell receptor beta chain. The CDR3 has 13 residues. CDR1 is SQVTM and CDR2 is ANQGSEA in the germline V gene. Trimming took 3 bases from V and 2 from J, leaving 11 bases between them. These data belong to a study of healthy donors' naive CD4 and CD8 T cells. A linear amplification protocol produced the TCR libraries from 500 ng of total RNA. TCRdb redid the calling of the reads with MiXCR, one entry per CDR3 protein. The sample lists about 180,000 distinct CDR3 sequences, 65% to 75% occurring once. The source of this sequence is a pool of human donors in good health; the sample pools cells from several healthy donors. The source material was naive CD4+ and CD8+ T cells sorted from blood, pooled from several donors. The V and J genes are TRBV29-1 and TRBJ2-7; D not resolved. In nucleotides, the CDR3 is TGCAGCGTTGAGGCCCCCTCCCCCTACGAGCAGTACTTC. Amino acids: CSVEAPSPYEQYF.